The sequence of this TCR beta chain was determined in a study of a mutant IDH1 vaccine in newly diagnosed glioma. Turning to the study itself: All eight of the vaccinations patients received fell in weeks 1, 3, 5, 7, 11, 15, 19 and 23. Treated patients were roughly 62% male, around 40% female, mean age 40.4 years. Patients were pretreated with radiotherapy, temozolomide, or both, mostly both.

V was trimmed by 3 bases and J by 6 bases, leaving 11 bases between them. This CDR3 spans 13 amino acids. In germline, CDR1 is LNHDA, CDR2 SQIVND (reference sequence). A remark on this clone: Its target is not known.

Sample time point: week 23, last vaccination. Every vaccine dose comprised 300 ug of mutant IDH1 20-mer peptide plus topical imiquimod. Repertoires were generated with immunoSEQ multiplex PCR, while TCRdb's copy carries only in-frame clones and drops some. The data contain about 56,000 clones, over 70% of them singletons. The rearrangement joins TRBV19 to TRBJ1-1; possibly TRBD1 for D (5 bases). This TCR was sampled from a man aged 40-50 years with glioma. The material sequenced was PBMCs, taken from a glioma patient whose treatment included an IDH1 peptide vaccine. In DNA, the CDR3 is TGTGCCAGTAGTATGGATCGGGGGGCTGAAGCTTTCTTT. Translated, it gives CASSMDRGAEAFF.